The rows below give T cell receptor beta chains drawn from one sample of a study of cytomegalovirus exposure and HLA in healthy donors. Sequencing used immunoSEQ multiplex PCR; TCRdb keeps in-frame clones, though not all of them. The sample includes some 130,000 clones, over 60% of them seen just once. The specimen was PBMCs. The origin of the receptors is a man under 40 in good health and CMV-seronegative. Both conserved end residues are part of each CDR3. Each record gives: V gene, D gene, clone size, J gene, CDR3 length, CDR3 protein, CDR3 DNA. A D gene is named only where the DNA matches it firmly. Clone size, where shown, is once, few, many, or a class for clones that have expanded.

v_gene: TRBV18
d_gene: TRBD2
abundance: -
j_gene: TRBJ2-3
len: 16
CDR3aa: CASSPRLAGGTDTQYF
CDR3nt: TGTGCCAGCTCACCACGCCTAGCGGGAGGGACAGATACGCAGTATTTT

v_gene: TRBV19
d_gene: TRBD1
abundance: -
j_gene: TRBJ2-2
len: 15
CDR3aa: CASTPQGMNTGELFF
CDR3nt: TGTGCCAGTACTCCACAGGGGATGAACACCGGGGAGCTGTTTTTT

v_gene: TRBV10-2
d_gene: TRBD2
abundance: -
j_gene: TRBJ2-7
len: 13
CDR3aa: CATSSGGSSTQYF
CDR3nt: TGCGCCACCAGTTCGGGCGGGAGTTCTACGCAGTACTTC

v_gene: TRBV6-1
d_gene: -
abundance: -
j_gene: TRBJ1-2
len: 16
CDR3aa: CASSAFHRQEPYGYTF
CDR3nt: TGTGCCAGCAGTGCGTTTCACCGACAGGAGCCTTATGGCTACACCTTC

v_gene: TRBV7-8
d_gene: TRBD1
abundance: few
j_gene: TRBJ2-2
len: 14
CDR3aa: CASYSGGIFGELFF
CDR3nt: TGTGCCTCATACTCAGGGGGAATTTTTGGGGAGCTGTTTTTT

v_gene: TRBV6-6
d_gene: TRBD2
abundance: -
j_gene: TRBJ2-7
len: 14
CDR3aa: CASVRLAGGYEQYF
CDR3nt: TGTGCCAGCGTAAGACTAGCGGGAGGTTACGAGCAGTACTTC

v_gene: TRBV2
d_gene: TRBD1
abundance: once
j_gene: TRBJ1-2
len: 13
CDR3aa: CASSGTGVGGYTF
CDR3nt: TGTGCCAGCAGTGGGACAGGGGTAGGTGGCTACACCTTC

v_gene: TRBV7-9
d_gene: TRBD1
abundance: few
j_gene: TRBJ1-2
len: 15
CDR3aa: CASSFSIAGGFGYTF
CDR3nt: TGTGCCAGCAGCTTTTCAATCGCAGGGGGCTTTGGCTACACCTTC

v_gene: TRBV5-8
d_gene: TRBD2
abundance: few
j_gene: TRBJ2-3
len: 16
CDR3aa: CASSRGLAGAVDTQYF
CDR3nt: TGTGCCAGCAGCCGGGGACTAGCGGGAGCTGTGGATACGCAGTATTTT

v_gene: TRBV4-2
d_gene: -
abundance: -
j_gene: TRBJ2-1
len: 14
CDR3aa: CASSHTQGFNEQFF
CDR3nt: TGTGCCAGCAGCCACACACAGGGCTTCAATGAGCAGTTCTTC

v_gene: TRBV19
d_gene: -
abundance: -
j_gene: TRBJ1-3
len: 17
CDR3aa: CASIPTWGDGYGNTIYF
CDR3nt: TGTGCCAGTATCCCGACCTGGGGGGACGGATACGGAAACACCATATATTTT

v_gene: TRBV21-1
d_gene: -
abundance: once
j_gene: TRBJ2-3
len: 21
CDR3aa: CASSKDELGLAGRARTDTQYF
CDR3nt: TGTGCCAGCAGCAAGGATGAACTAGGACTAGCGGGAAGAGCTAGGACAGATACGCAGTATTTT

v_gene: TRBV9
d_gene: -
abundance: -
j_gene: TRBJ1-2
len: 12
CDR3aa: CASSGPGDGYTF
CDR3nt: TGTGCCAGCAGCGGCCCCGGGGATGGCTACACCTTC

v_gene: TRBV28
d_gene: -
abundance: few
j_gene: TRBJ1-5
len: 14
CDR3aa: CASTQGGSNQPQHF
CDR3nt: TGTGCCAGCACCCAAGGGGGTAGCAATCAGCCCCAGCATTTT

v_gene: TRBV20-1
d_gene: -
abundance: -
j_gene: TRBJ2-1
len: 11
CDR3aa: CSARVQDEQFF
CDR3nt: TGCAGTGCTAGAGTCCAGGATGAGCAGTTCTTC

v_gene: TRBV6-5
d_gene: -
abundance: once
j_gene: TRBJ2-7
len: 16
CDR3aa: CASSFGTSPPSYEQYF
CDR3nt: TGTGCCAGCAGTTTTGGGACTTCCCCACCCTCCTACGAGCAGTACTTC

v_gene: TRBV25-1
d_gene: TRBD2
abundance: -
j_gene: TRBJ2-1
len: 15
CDR3aa: CASTGLADAYNEQFF
CDR3nt: TGTGCCAGCACAGGGCTAGCGGATGCCTACAATGAGCAGTTCTTC

v_gene: TRBV28
d_gene: -
abundance: -
j_gene: TRBJ2-5
len: 15
CDR3aa: CASSLGVQGTRTQYF
CDR3nt: TGTGCCAGCAGTTTAGGGGTACAGGGTACCAGGACCCAGTACTTC

v_gene: TRBV2
d_gene: TRBD1
abundance: few
j_gene: TRBJ1-1
len: 15
CDR3aa: CASSELYRGGTEAFF
CDR3nt: TGTGCCAGCAGTGAACTGTACAGGGGTGGAACTGAAGCTTTCTTT

v_gene: TRBV5-1
d_gene: -
abundance: few
j_gene: TRBJ2-2
len: 13
CDR3aa: CARRRWSEPELFF
CDR3nt: TGCGCCAGGAGAAGGTGGAGTGAACCGGAGCTGTTTTTT

v_gene: TRBV11-3
d_gene: TRBD1
abundance: -
j_gene: TRBJ2-5
len: 18
CDR3aa: CASSLGQGAWRTGETQYF
CDR3nt: TGTGCCAGCAGCTTGGGACAGGGGGCCTGGCGGACTGGTGAGACCCAGTACTTC

v_gene: TRBV29-1
d_gene: -
abundance: -
j_gene: TRBJ1-5
len: 13
CDR3aa: CSVAQGNNQPQHF
CDR3nt: TGCAGCGTTGCGCAGGGAAACAATCAGCCCCAGCATTTT

v_gene: TRBV7-2
d_gene: -
abundance: -
j_gene: TRBJ2-1
len: 15
CDR3aa: CASSLALASYNEQFF
CDR3nt: TGTGCCAGCAGCTTAGCTCTAGCTTCCTACAATGAGCAGTTCTTC

v_gene: TRBV11-2
d_gene: -
abundance: -
j_gene: TRBJ2-6
len: 17
CDR3aa: CASSLTQAARGANVLTF
CDR3nt: TGTGCCAGCAGCTTAACCCAGGCCGCCCGCGGGGCCAACGTCCTGACTTTC

v_gene: TRBV27
d_gene: TRBD1
abundance: -
j_gene: TRBJ2-2
len: 15
CDR3aa: CASSGRTGRTGELFF
CDR3nt: TGTGCCAGCAGTGGCCGGACAGGACGCACCGGGGAGCTGTTTTTT

v_gene: TRBV29-1
d_gene: TRBD1
abundance: once
j_gene: TRBJ2-1
len: 16
CDR3aa: CSVANQRTGGNNEQFF
CDR3nt: TGCAGCGTTGCGAACCAACGGACAGGGGGTAACAATGAGCAGTTCTTC

v_gene: TRBV28
d_gene: -
abundance: -
j_gene: TRBJ2-1
len: 13
CDR3aa: CASSLLGHNEQFF
CDR3nt: TGTGCCAGCAGTCTCCTAGGCCACAATGAGCAGTTCTTC

v_gene: TRBV5-1
d_gene: -
abundance: -
j_gene: TRBJ2-7
len: 14
CDR3aa: CASSLNPSRYEQYF
CDR3nt: TGCGCCAGCAGCTTGAACCCGTCCAGATACGAGCAGTACTTC

v_gene: TRBV18
d_gene: TRBD1
abundance: -
j_gene: TRBJ2-5
len: 15
CDR3aa: CASSHGTGSTETQYF
CDR3nt: TGTGCCAGCTCACACGGGACAGGGTCTACAGAGACCCAGTACTTC

v_gene: TRBV6-1
d_gene: TRBD2
abundance: -
j_gene: TRBJ2-1
len: 15
CDR3aa: CASRGTSGSYNEQFF
CDR3nt: TGTGCCAGCAGAGGGACTAGCGGGAGCTACAATGAGCAGTTCTTC

v_gene: TRBV2
d_gene: -
abundance: -
j_gene: TRBJ1-2
len: 17
CDR3aa: CASSVQDSFSGFTGYTF
CDR3nt: TGTGCCAGCAGTGTACAGGACAGCTTTTCTGGTTTCACAGGCTACACCTTC

v_gene: TRBV18
d_gene: -
abundance: -
j_gene: TRBJ2-2
len: 16
CDR3aa: CASSPDQRANTGELFF
CDR3nt: TGTGCCAGCTCACCAGATCAGAGGGCGAACACCGGGGAGCTGTTTTTT

v_gene: TRBV7-3
d_gene: TRBD2
abundance: -
j_gene: TRBJ2-5
len: 15
CDR3aa: CASSLLAGNQETQYF
CDR3nt: TGTGCCAGCAGCTTACTAGCGGGGAACCAAGAGACCCAGTACTTC

v_gene: TRBV5-1
d_gene: -
abundance: -
j_gene: TRBJ1-5
len: 15
CDR3aa: CASSLAGGVGQPQHF
CDR3nt: TGCGCCAGCAGCTTGGCGGGCGGGGTGGGTCAGCCCCAGCATTTT

v_gene: TRBV7-7
d_gene: TRBD2
abundance: few
j_gene: TRBJ2-2
len: 14
CDR3aa: CASSPAGEPGELFF
CDR3nt: TGTGCTAGCAGTCCAGCGGGAGAGCCCGGGGAGCTGTTTTTT

v_gene: TRBV7-8
d_gene: -
abundance: -
j_gene: TRBJ2-7
len: 15
CDR3aa: CASSWGVGPSYEQYF
CDR3nt: TGTGCCAGCAGCTGGGGGGTGGGGCCCTCCTACGAGCAGTACTTC

v_gene: TRBV15
d_gene: -
abundance: few
j_gene: TRBJ2-7
len: 15
CDR3aa: CATSRDPIGRNEQYF
CDR3nt: TGTGCCACCAGCAGAGATCCGATAGGGAGAAACGAGCAGTACTTC

v_gene: TRBV21-1
d_gene: -
abundance: -
j_gene: TRBJ2-7
len: 14
CDR3aa: CASSKGGPAYEQYF
CDR3nt: TGTGCCAGCAGCAAGGGGGGTCCGGCCTACGAGCAGTACTTC

v_gene: TRBV10-3
d_gene: TRBD1
abundance: -
j_gene: TRBJ2-5
len: 14
CDR3aa: CAISGGGTGAVQYF
CDR3nt: TGTGCCATCAGTGGGGGAGGGACAGGGGCCGTACAGTACTTC

v_gene: TRBV14
d_gene: -
abundance: -
j_gene: TRBJ2-3
len: 12
CDR3aa: CASSQQGRTQYF
CDR3nt: TGTGCCAGCAGCCAACAGGGGCGGACGCAGTATTTT

v_gene: TRBV5-1
d_gene: TRBD2
abundance: -
j_gene: TRBJ2-5
len: 15
CDR3aa: CASSLAMVAGSTQYF
CDR3nt: TGCGCCAGCAGCTTGGCCATGGTAGCGGGGTCGACCCAGTACTTC

v_gene: TRBV29-1
d_gene: -
abundance: -
j_gene: TRBJ2-7
len: 11
CDR3aa: CSVEGRDEQYF
CDR3nt: TGCAGCGTTGAAGGCCGGGACGAGCAGTACTTC

v_gene: TRBV27
d_gene: TRBD1
abundance: few
j_gene: TRBJ1-5
len: 13
CDR3aa: CASSTGGFQPQHF
CDR3nt: TGTGCCAGCAGTACAGGGGGCTTTCAGCCCCAGCATTTT

v_gene: TRBV5-1
d_gene: -
abundance: -
j_gene: TRBJ1-1
len: 15
CDR3aa: CASSLAAGPRTEAFF
CDR3nt: TGCGCCAGCAGCTTGGCGGCAGGGCCGAGGACTGAAGCTTTCTTT

v_gene: TRBV4-2
d_gene: TRBD2
abundance: -
j_gene: TRBJ2-2
len: 15
CDR3aa: CASSQAGRHTGELFF
CDR3nt: TGTGCCAGCAGCCAAGCCGGGAGGCACACCGGGGAGCTGTTTTTT

v_gene: TRBV10-3
d_gene: TRBD2
abundance: few
j_gene: TRBJ2-1
len: 14
CDR3aa: CAIRAGSGSNEQFF
CDR3nt: TGTGCCATCAGGGCGGGTAGCGGGAGCAATGAGCAGTTCTTC

v_gene: TRBV5-1
d_gene: TRBD1
abundance: -
j_gene: TRBJ2-5
len: 14
CDR3aa: CASSSGTGVETQYF
CDR3nt: TGCGCCAGCAGCTCCGGGACAGGGGTAGAGACCCAGTACTTC

v_gene: TRBV19
d_gene: TRBD2
abundance: once
j_gene: TRBJ2-3
len: 19
CDR3aa: CASNPGASGSVWITDTQYF
CDR3nt: TGTGCCAGTAATCCGGGGGCTAGCGGGAGTGTTTGGATAACAGATACGCAGTATTTT

v_gene: TRBV6-1
d_gene: -
abundance: -
j_gene: TRBJ2-1
len: 15
CDR3aa: CASSEAAGGHRWQFF
CDR3nt: TGTGCCAGCAGTGAAGCGGCAGGAGGTCATCGCTGGCAGTTCTTC

v_gene: TRBV29-1
d_gene: -
abundance: -
j_gene: TRBJ2-5
len: 10
CDR3aa: CSVGGETQYF
CDR3nt: TGCAGCGTTGGAGGGGAGACCCAGTACTTC

v_gene: TRBV6-5
d_gene: -
abundance: few
j_gene: TRBJ2-1
len: 12
CDR3aa: CASSYAAGEQFF
CDR3nt: TGTGCCAGCAGTTACGCTGCGGGGGAGCAGTTCTTC

v_gene: TRBV7-6
d_gene: -
abundance: -
j_gene: TRBJ1-1
len: 15
CDR3aa: CASSIRARGHTEAFF
CDR3nt: TGTGCCAGCAGCATTAGGGCCAGGGGACACACTGAAGCTTTCTTT

v_gene: TRBV4-2
d_gene: -
abundance: -
j_gene: TRBJ2-3
len: 18
CDR3aa: CASSRIPQAERGTDTQYF
CDR3nt: TGTGCCAGCAGCCGCATCCCCCAAGCGGAAAGGGGCACAGATACGCAGTATTTT

v_gene: TRBV19
d_gene: TRBD2
abundance: -
j_gene: TRBJ2-1
len: 14
CDR3aa: CASSMGLAGNEQFF
CDR3nt: TGTGCCAGTAGTATGGGACTAGCCGGGAATGAGCAGTTCTTC

v_gene: TRBV6-4
d_gene: -
abundance: -
j_gene: TRBJ1-5
len: 8
CDR3aa: CASRPQHF
CDR3nt: TGTGCCAGCCGGCCCCAGCATTTT

v_gene: TRBV27
d_gene: TRBD1
abundance: -
j_gene: TRBJ2-5
len: 15
CDR3aa: CASSLLGQGWETQYF
CDR3nt: TGTGCCAGCAGTTTATTGGGACAGGGCTGGGAGACCCAGTACTTC

v_gene: TRBV25-1
d_gene: -
abundance: -
j_gene: TRBJ2-1
len: 16
CDR3aa: CASINMAGQHYNEQFF
CDR3nt: TGTGCCAGCATTAACATGGCGGGGCAGCACTACAATGAGCAGTTCTTC

v_gene: TRBV5-1
d_gene: -
abundance: -
j_gene: TRBJ1-1
len: 15
CDR3aa: CASSLEAGLNTEAFF
CDR3nt: TGCGCCAGCAGCTTGGAGGCAGGCTTGAACACTGAAGCTTTCTTT

v_gene: TRBV5-6
d_gene: -
abundance: -
j_gene: TRBJ2-5
len: 15
CDR3aa: CASSLVSGIQETQYF
CDR3nt: TGTGCCAGCAGCTTGGTATCAGGGATCCAAGAGACCCAGTACTTC